The next 22 T cell receptor beta chains were all read from a single sample in a study of regulatory T cells in long-lasting Graves disease. Assembly of TCR beta libraries relied on iRepertoire HTBI primers together with Arm-PCR of CDR3 regions. TCRdb fed the multiplex PCR reads into MiXCR, producing one record per CDR3 protein. The sample includes some 220,000 distinct CDR3 sequences, approximately 18% of them seen just once. Sample time point: newly diagnosed GD, antithyroid drugs for less than 3 months. The TCR library was made from RNA extracted from PBMCs. The sample also formed part of further work on T cells in Graves' hyperthyroidism and ophthalmopathy.

The sample in question was peripheral blood mononuclear cells (PBMCs), obtained at new diagnosis, from a patient treated with antithyroid drugs. Receptors originate from a woman under 40 with Graves disease.

The chain uses TRBV27 and TRBJ1-1; 10 bases are shared with TRBD1. V was clipped by 6 bases and J by 5 bases; unmatched bases: 9. This CDR3 has 15 amino acids. CDR1 is MNHEY, CDR2 SMNVEV, per germline (reference sequence). The CDR3, as DNA: TGTGCCAGCAGCGCCGACAGGGGGCTGGATACTGAAGCTTTCTTT. It yields the protein CASSADRGLDTEAFF.

This clonotype was seen ten or more times. The chain links TRBV12-3 or TRBV12-4 to TRBJ1-6; D unclear. The CDR3 has 14 amino acids. V gave up 3 bases and J gave up 7 bases, with 10 bases separating them. This chain's CDR3 is CASSFPDRNSPLHF. In DNA form, the CDR3 reads TGTGCCAGCAGTTTCCCCGATCGCAATTCACCCCTCCACTTT.

This clonotype was recorded a few times. The chain combines TRBV6-2 or TRBV6-3 with TRBJ1-1; D gene unclear. This CDR3 region has 13 residues. Trimming cost V 2 bases and J 3 bases, with 7 bases left between them. Germline assignment: CDR1 MNHEY and CDR2 SVGEGT. This CDR3 is CASSYRRDTEAFF. The CDR3 DNA is TGTGCCAGCAGTTACAGAAGGGACACTGAAGCTTTCTTT.

This clonotype came up many times. This sequence joins TRBV7-2 and TRBJ1-1; 8 nucleotides match TRBD1. Germline values: CDR1 SGHTA, CDR2 FQGNSA. CDR3 size: 15 residues. Trimming removed 5 bases from V and 2 bases from J; junction bases left unmatched: 7. CDR3 protein: CASSPDRVGNTEAFF. The CDR3 DNA reads as TGTGCCAGCAGCCCGGACAGGGTTGGAAACACTGAAGCTTTCTTT.

This clonotype was counted at least ten times. This chain links TRBV12-3 or TRBV12-4 with TRBJ2-1; D perhaps matches TRBD2 (6 bases). This CDR3 spans 15 amino acids. V was cut by 3 bases and J by 0 bases, with 9 bases left in between. The CDR3 loop reads CASSFGRHSYNEQFF. The CDR3 DNA follows: TGTGCCAGCAGTTTCGGGAGACACTCCTACAATGAGCAGTTCTTC.

This clonotype was seen many times. The chain joins TRBV30 to TRBJ1-4; possible D gene TRBD1, 6 bases. Germline V gives CDR1 GTSNPN, CDR2 SVGIG (reference sequence). V lost 2 bases to trimming and J lost 6 bases, with 19 bases between them. The CDR3 runs to 16 residues. The CDR3 DNA sequence: TGTGCCTGGAGTTGGGCAGGGGCCGCGGTCGATGAAAAACTGTTTTTT. Translated: CAWSWAGAAVDEKLFF. Full variable domain (rest looked up from reference TRBV30 and TRBJ1-4): SQTIHQWPATLVQPVGSPLSLECTVEGTSNPNLYWYRQAAGRGLQLLFYSVGIGQISSEVPQNLSASRPQDRQFILSSKKLLLSDSGFYLCAWSWAGAAVDEKLFFGSGTQLSVL.

This clonotype was seen at least ten times. The V call is TRBV28, the J call TRBJ1-6; 9 nucleotides agree with TRBD1. V lost 6 bases to trimming and J lost 7 bases; unmatched junction nucleotides: 7. Looked up from germline, CDR1 is MDHEN and CDR2 is SYDVKM. The CDR3 runs 15 residues. DNA of the CDR3: TGTGCCAGCAGCAGGGACAGGGATGGGAATTCACCCCTCCACTTT. This encodes CASSRDRDGNSPLHF. Together with reference TRBV28 and TRBJ1-6, the CDR3 gives the full variable domain: DVKVTQSSRYLVKRTGEKVFLECVQDMDHENMFWYRQDPGLGLRLIYFSYDVKMKEKGDIPEGYSVSREKKERFSLILESASTNQTSMYLCASSRDRDGNSPLHFGNGTRLTVT.

The gene calls are TRBV4-1 and TRBJ1-1; D is undetermined. There are 16 residues in the CDR3. From germline, CDR1 is MGHRA and CDR2 YSYEKL. With 4 bases removed from V and 0 bases from J, the gap between germline ends came to 15 bases. The CDR3 DNA sequence: TGCGCCAGCAGCCGACTCCCGATTTCTATGAACACTGAAGCTTTCTTT. It is translated as CASSRLPISMNTEAFF.

This clonotype was seen many times. V usage is TRBV28 and J usage is TRBJ2-3; D call uncertain. The germline V gene encodes CDR1 MDHEN and CDR2 SYDVKM. CDR3 length: 13 amino acids. Trimming pared 2 bases from V and 8 bases from J, leaving 11 bases between. CDR3 bases: TGTGCCAGCAGTTTAACTCCCCCTGGTACGCAGTATTTT. It yields the protein CASSLTPPGTQYF.

This clonotype was seen many times. This chain links TRBV27 with TRBJ2-7; TRBD2 agrees at 7 bases. J lost 6 bases, V lost 6 bases, and 17 bases had no gene match. CDR1 is MNHEY and CDR2 is SMNVEV in the germline V gene (reference sequence). This CDR3 comprises 16 residues. The CDR3 nucleotides read TGTGCCAGCAGGATTTATGGAGGAGGGGAGGGGTTCGAGCAGTACTTC. It is translated as CASRIYGGGEGFEQYF.

This clonotype was picked up many times. The V gene is TRBV28, the J gene TRBJ2-5; no reliable D call. Deletions cut 3 bases from V and 5 bases from J, with 4 bases between. The CDR3 runs to 11 residues. The V gene's germline CDR1 is MDHEN and CDR2 SYDVKM. The CDR3 region is CASSFVETQYF. The CDR3 DNA reads TGTGCCAGCAGTTTCGTGGAGACCCAGTACTTC.

This clonotype has only one observation. V gene TRBV28 combines with J gene TRBJ1-5; the match to TRBD1 covers 7 bases. Unmatched junction bases numbered 21, after V lost 2 bases and J lost 11 bases. The CDR3 has 18 residues. CDR1 MDHEN and CDR2 SYDVKM come from the germline V gene. The CDR3 loop is CASSLIPPRDSRGGAQHF. The CDR3 DNA follows: TGTGCCAGCAGTTTAATTCCTCCCCGGGACAGTCGAGGTGGGGCCCAGCATTTT.

The sample holds many counts of this clonotype. This chain links TRBV6-5 with TRBJ1-1, with TRBD1 matching over 7 bases. The length of the CDR3 is 14 residues. J was trimmed by 12 bases and V by 2 bases; bases with no gene match: 12. Per germline, CDR1 MNHEY and CDR2 SVGAGI. The CDR3 nucleotides read TGTGCCAGCAGTTACGGGGCCCTGAACAGGGGTCCTTTCTTT. Its translation is CASSYGALNRGPFF.

The chain employs TRBV7-9 and TRBJ2-7; tentatively, D is TRBD1 (6 bases). Germline V CDR1 and CDR2: SEHNR, FQNEAQ (reference sequence). V shed 5 bases and J shed 1 base, with 18 bases lying between them. The CDR3 has 16 residues. The CDR3 sequence: CASSPPPDRLSYEQYF. The CDR3 DNA follows: TGTGCCAGCAGCCCGCCCCCGGACAGACTTTCCTACGAGCAGTACTTC.

This clonotype was seen many times. This chain links TRBV5-8 with TRBJ2-7; 8 positions agree with TRBD1. J lost 0 bases, V lost 0 bases, and 11 bases had no gene match. Per the germline V gene, CDR1 is SGHTS and CDR2 is YDEGEE. The CDR3 has 18 residues. The CDR3 DNA reads TGTGCCAGCAGCTTGGTGGATGGGGACAGGCCGAGCTCCTACGAGCAGTACTTC. Translation gives CASSLVDGDRPSSYEQYF.

This clonotype appeared many times. The chain employs TRBV18 and TRBJ1-1; TRBD1 matches at 8 bases. After removal of 6 bases from V and 0 bases from J, the junction contained 3 bases not matched to a gene. From germline, CDR1 is KGHSH and CDR2 LQKENI. The CDR3 runs 14 residues. The chain's CDR3 is CASSRQGMNTEAFF. The CDR3 nucleotides read TGTGCCAGCTCCCGACAGGGGATGAACACTGAAGCTTTCTTT.

This clonotype came up a few times. The chain links TRBV3-1 to TRBJ2-3; D gene unclear. CDR3 length: 16 amino acids. The germline V gene encodes CDR1 LGHDT and CDR2 YNNKEL (reference sequence). With 5 bases removed from V and 2 bases from J, the gap between germline ends came to 17 bases. This chain's CDR3 is CASSSRAQTATDTQYF. CDR3 nucleotides: TGTGCCAGCAGCAGTAGGGCCCAGACCGCCACAGATACGCAGTATTTT.

This clonotype appeared many times. This chain links TRBV5-1 with TRBJ1-6; D gene ambiguous. V gave up 4 bases and J gave up 6 bases, with 8 bases separating them. The CDR3 length is 13 residues. In germline, CDR1 is SGHRS, CDR2 YFSETQ. CDR3 loop: CASSPSSNSPLHF. The CDR3 nucleotides read TGCGCCAGCAGCCCCTCATCTAATTCACCCCTCCACTTT.

Many counts were recorded for this clonotype. V gene TRBV6-1 combines with J gene TRBJ2-7, with 9 nucleotides matching TRBD1. The CDR3 covers 16 residues. Germline CDR1 is MNHNS and CDR2 is SASEGT. V was clipped by 9 bases and J by 5 bases; unmatched bases: 17. This CDR3 reads CASTFTPGQGSNEQYF. Written as DNA, the CDR3 is TGTGCCAGTACCTTTACCCCGGGACAGGGATCCAACGAGCAGTACTTC.

This clonotype has ten or more counts. The chain carries TRBV7-9 and TRBJ1-5; 9 bases agree with TRBD1. This CDR3 has 14 residues. With 5 bases clipped from V and 7 bases from J, the junction kept 6 bases outside the gene matches. CDR1 and CDR2 (germline): SEHNR, FQNEAQ (reference sequence). The CDR3 region has the DNA TGTGCCAGCAGCGGGGGACAGGGACACCAGCCCCAGCATTTT. Amino acids: CASSGGQGHQPQHF.

This clonotype was seen many times. V is TRBV27 and J is TRBJ2-7; D not certain. With 6 bases removed from V and 0 bases from J, the gap between germline ends came to 9 bases. The CDR3 is 13 amino acids. Germline assignment: CDR1 MNHEY and CDR2 SMNVEV (reference sequence). CDR3 sequence: CASRSLISYEQYF. DNA of the CDR3: TGTGCCAGCAGGTCGTTAATCTCCTACGAGCAGTACTTC.

This clonotype appeared many times. The chain employs TRBV2 and TRBJ2-5; D call uncertain. V lost 6 bases to trimming and J lost 4 bases, with 6 bases between them. This CDR3 comprises 11 residues. Germline V gene sequence: CDR1 SNHLY, CDR2 FYNNEI. The CDR3 region is CASSVGETQYF. CDR3 coding DNA: TGTGCCAGCAGCGTCGGAGAGACCCAGTACTTC. Variable domain in full (rest from reference TRBV2 and TRBJ2-5): EPEVTQTPSHQVTQMGQEVILRCVPISNHLYFYWYRQILGQKVEFLVSFYNNEISEKSEIFDDQFSVERPDGSNFTLKIRSTKLEDSAMYFCASSVGETQYFGPGTRLLVL.